A single sample gave rise to the 23 T cell receptor beta chains below, sequenced in a study of CXCR3-negative and CXCR3-positive naive CD8 T cells. Study outcomes and limitations: The TRB CDR3s that CXCR3-positive naive cells carried were more hydrophobic than those of CXCR3-negative naive cells.

Libraries were UMI-labeled 5' RACE TRB cDNA. TCRdb re-called the 5' RACE reads; every CDR3 protein appears as one record, without DNA. The sample has about 94,000 distinct CDR3 sequences; the top ten hold less than 0.6%. The antigens for these receptors are not known. Sequencing was performed on naive CXCR3+ CD8+ T cells from blood. Described subset: CD45RO-CCR7+CD27+CD95- naive CD8+ T cells expressing CXCR3 (TNR3+). The receptors stem from a human donor in good health. Some clones in this sample may be carry-over from other donors' samples.

This CDR3 reads CASSQPGQPPYGYTF. The rearrangement uses TRBV4-1 and TRBJ1-2; TCRdb selects TRBD1, and the lack of DNA leaves this call unchecked. The germline V gene encodes CDR1 MGHRA and CDR2 YSYEKL. The CDR3 extends over 15 amino acids.

This CDR3 reads CASSSWGLADYNEQFF. The chain carries TRBV28 and TRBJ2-1; the TCRdb D gene call, TRBD2, has no DNA to confirm it. The length of the CDR3 is 16 residues. Germline values: CDR1 MDHEN, CDR2 SYDVKM.

The chain couples TRBV6-2 or TRBV6-3 to TRBJ2-7; TCRdb lists TRBD1, though no DNA is available to test this call. Germline CDR1 is MNHEY and CDR2 is SVGEGT. The CDR3 is 12 residues long. CDR3: CASSQDSTEQYF.

The rearrangement joins TRBV5-1 to TRBJ2-3. The germline V gene has CDR1 SGHRS and CDR2 YFSETQ. The CDR3 sequence is 12 residues long. The CDR3 protein is CASRLNTDTQYF.

The rearrangement links TRBV7-6 to TRBJ1-5. The CDR3 is made up of 13 amino acids. Germline CDR1 reads SGHVS; CDR2 reads FNYEAQ. The CDR3 is CASSLGVGQPQHF.

The chain recombines TRBV29-1 with TRBJ2-1. The CDR3 is made up of 14 amino acids. Germline CDR1 and CDR2: SQVTM and ANQGSEA. The CDR3 sequence is CSVEPTGLLNEQFF.

The V gene is TRBV21-1, the J gene TRBJ2-7; TCRdb calls TRBD1, which cannot be checked without DNA. TRBV21-1 is an annotated pseudogene. The CDR3 has 16 amino acids. CDR3 sequence: CASSKASGQGRREQYF.

The rearrangement uses TRBV4-3 and TRBJ2-7; TCRdb names TRBD2, which stays unverified in the absence of DNA. The germline V gene encodes CDR1 LGHNA and CDR2 YSLEER. The CDR3 spans 17 residues. CDR3 sequence reads: CASSQDLAESVPYEQYF.

The CDR3 protein is CASSSYLGTGPNTGELFF. The V call is TRBV7-7, the J call TRBJ2-2; no DNA is available, so the TRBD1 call from TCRdb remains unchecked. Germline CDR1 reads SSHAT; CDR2 reads FNYEAQ (reference sequence). The CDR3 consists of 18 residues.

This chain links TRBV6-1 with TRBJ2-3; with no DNA, the TCRdb D assignment of TRBD1 cannot be verified. Looked up from germline, CDR1 is MNHNS and CDR2 is SASEGT. The CDR3 is 15 residues long. CDR3 residues: CASSEWGGATDTQYF.

The chain combines TRBV7-8 with TRBJ2-2; TCRdb reports TRBD1, a call that lacks DNA to check it against. This CDR3 has 20 residues. The germline gives CDR1 SGHVS, CDR2 FQNEAQ. CDR3 in amino acids: CASSDPLDRLGGVDTGELFF.

This rearrangement joins TRBV20-1 to TRBJ2-2. This CDR3 comprises 13 residues. CDR1 DFQATT and CDR2 SNEGSKA come from the germline V gene (reference sequence). The CDR3 spells CSAANRDLGELFF.

The V and J genes are TRBV4-2 and TRBJ1-2; TCRdb lists TRBD1, though no DNA is available to test this call. The germline V gene has CDR1 LGHNA and CDR2 YNFKEQ. The CDR3 totals 15 residues. CDR3 sequence reads: CASSQAGTGFNGYTF.

The chain joins TRBV5-1 to TRBJ2-3; there is no DNA to check the TCRdb D call of TRBD1. The CDR3 length is 17 residues. Per germline, CDR1 SGHRS and CDR2 YFSETQ. The CDR3 is CASSWTPGQGFTDTQYF.

The rearrangement joins TRBV15 to TRBJ2-1. The V gene's germline CDR1 is LNHNV and CDR2 YYDKDF (reference sequence). This CDR3 comprises 14 residues. CDR3 loop: CPTSRASDYNEQFF.

J is TRBJ2-7 and V is TRBV4-3; TCRdb proposes TRBD2, but this gene call is untestable without DNA. The CDR3 is made up of 15 amino acids. Germline-derived CDR1 and CDR2 are LGHNA and YSLEER. Here the CDR3 reads CASSQDKGSSYEQYF.

The gene calls are TRBV4-3 and TRBJ2-2; TCRdb outputs TRBD1, but without DNA this stays unchecked. The CDR3 loop spans 16 amino acids. Germline V gene data show CDR1 as LGHNA and CDR2 as YSLEER. The CDR3 sequence: CASSQTGTGITGELFF.

The chain uses TRBV28 and TRBJ1-1. The CDR3 extends over 11 amino acids. CDR1 is MDHEN, CDR2 SYDVKM, per germline. CDR3 sequence reads: CASSPSTEAFF.

The rearrangement joins TRBV12-3 or TRBV12-4 to TRBJ2-3; as DNA is missing, the TRBD1 call by TCRdb cannot be tested. This CDR3 region has 16 residues. The CDR3 sequence: CASIQGTTFAADTQYF.

The chain recombines TRBV7-3 with TRBJ1-2; lacking DNA, the TRBD1 call made by TCRdb goes unchecked. Germline V lookup: CDR1 SGHTA, CDR2 FQGTGA. The CDR3 has 15 residues. CDR3 protein: CASSSNSGPNYGYTF. Filled out from reference TRBV7-3 and TRBJ1-2, the complete variable domain reads GAGVSQTPSNKVTEKGKYVELRCDPISGHTALYWYRQSLGQGPEFLIYFQGTGAADDSGLPNDRFFAVRPEGSVSTLKIQRTERGDSAVYLCASSSNSGPNYGYTFGSGTRLTVV.

The genes are TRBV28 and TRBJ2-1; the D call from TCRdb, TRBD2, cannot be confirmed without DNA. From germline, CDR1 is MDHEN and CDR2 SYDVKM. This CDR3 comprises 14 residues. CDR3 sequence: CASKEEGYRDEQFF. Full variable domain (remainder filled in from reference TRBV28 and TRBJ2-1): DVKVTQSSRYLVKRTGEKVFLECVQDMDHENMFWYRQDPGLGLRLIYFSYDVKMKEKGDIPEGYSVSREKKERFSLILESASTNQTSMYLCASKEEGYRDEQFFGPGTRLTVL.

The genes are TRBV19 and TRBJ2-6; TCRdb picks TRBD1, but there is no DNA to check that call. Germline V gene lookup returns CDR1 LNHDA and CDR2 SQIVND (reference sequence). This CDR3 has 14 residues. The CDR3 here is CASSPPGGANVLTF.

The J gene is TRBJ2-2, the V gene TRBV4-3; absent DNA, TCRdb's TRBD2 call cannot be checked. CDR1 is LGHNA and CDR2 is YSLEER in the germline V gene. The CDR3 is 16 amino acids. This chain's CDR3 is CASSQGSGGNTGELFF.